This T cell receptor beta chain was captured in a study of PD-L1 blockade in urothelial cancer. V trimming: 1 base; J trimming: 8 bases; junction bases outside the gene matches: 6. This CDR3 has 15 residues. CDR1 is SNHLY, CDR2 FYNNEI, per germline. TCR analog templates of synthetic origin were spiked into each PCR. The repertoire was sequenced with immunoSEQ multiplex PCR; TCRdb's copy has only in-frame clones and lacks some. The sample records about 49,000 clones, roughly 87% being singletons. For each patient, 1 to 8 samples were obtained, pretreatment and on-treatment. Material: PBMCs, obtained around atezolizumab (anti-PD-L1) treatment. The V call is TRBV2, the J call TRBJ1-3; 9 bases agree with TRBD1. This receptor was obtained from a man aged 60 to 75 with urothelial cancer. The DNA of the CDR3 is TGTGCCAGCAGTGAAGGAGGGACAGGGATAGACACCATATATTTT. It is translated as CASSEGGTGIDTIYF. Full variable domain (remainder filled in from reference TRBV2 and TRBJ1-3): EPEVTQTPSHQVTQMGQEVILRCVPISNHLYFYWYRQILGQKVEFLVSFYNNEISEKSEIFDDQFSVERPDGSNFTLKIRSTKLEDSAMYFCASSEGGTGIDTIYFGEGSWLTVV.